This TCR beta chain was recovered during a study of cytomegalovirus exposure and HLA in healthy donors (dated by TCRdb to the late 2010s). As for the study more broadly: A later analysis indicated that the 95 to 150 validation repertoires were generated on the platform also employed for the 670 or so repertoires of the first cohort. To predict cytomegalovirus infection status, the study brought together high-throughput TCR immunosequencing, statistical association of individual TCRs with disease status, and machine learning. Besides the first cohort of some 670 subjects, a separate validation cohort made up of over a hundred different subjects was used. The study was designed to test whether signatures of past pathogen exposure could be identified by cataloging public T cell receptors.

Here is what the overall study found, with its caveats: The authors suggested that the approach could potentially be extended to other disease states and immunological phenotypes. In the study, some 180 TCR beta chains were listed as associated with cytomegalovirus. A later analysis found that TCRs clustered in the first cohort also tended to co-occur in the 95 to 150 validation repertoires, with about 94% of cluster scores above 0. All 110 or so repertoires were used to score co-occurrence in the validation cohort in a later analysis, because that analysis had no HLA typing for the cohort. In vitro tests confirmed that three of the cytomegalovirus-associated TCR beta chains recognize cytomegalovirus antigens. In both the original and validation cohorts, the classifier was reported to diagnose cytomegalovirus status with high specificity and sensitivity. While some public TCRs were present in many individuals, most TCR sequences turned up only very rarely across donors.

The library was generated by the immunoSEQ multiplex PCR assay. In the source study's methods: A statistical classification framework was developed to diagnose cytomegalovirus status using the catalog of TCR beta chain sequences. As stored in TCRdb, this immuneACCESS dataset retains in-frame rearrangements with V and J assigned. A fraction of the clones does not appear; measured against another copy, unresolved V genes explain less than half of the discrepancy, and the remainder lacks a known reason. V and J calls and clone size are those listed in that table; D and trimming were worked out from the DNA. The sample records approximately 300,000 clones, approximately 90% of which are singletons. About 1.2% of the sample is held by the ten biggest clonotypes. Of note for this clone: The target of this receptor is not known. Within one base of it there is no much larger clone, and no base qualities were kept.

V is trimmed back by 3 bases and J by 0 bases, and the junction contains 7 bases that no gene match accounts for. Per the germline V gene, SQVTM is the CDR1 and ANQGSEA is the CDR2. Spanning cysteine to phenylalanine, the CDR3 consists of 16 amino acids. Here the CDR3 DNA is all that survives: 48 bases in frame from base 1. The donors were included in the validation cohort of over a hundred subjects, a group kept apart from the roughly 700-subject first cohort. The sample consisted of PBMCs. The V gene is TRBV29-1 and the J gene is TRBJ2-1; TRBD2 agrees with 8 junctional bases. The receptor comes from a woman aged 25 to 45 in good health and CMV-seropositive. The sequenced DNA: TGCAGCGTTGAGGCCGTGACTAGCGTCTCCTACAATGAGCAGTTCTTC. The encoded protein is CSVEAVTSVSYNEQFF.